This TCR beta chain was obtained from a study of CD8 T cells in Susac syndrome. RNA amounts of roughly 0.5 to 1 ug underwent reverse transcription with random hexamers. TCRdb used MiXCR to reprocess the immunoSEQ multiplex PCR reads, holding one entry per CDR3 protein. In the table there are about 300,000 distinct CDR3 sequences, about 92% of which are singletons. Germline-derived CDR1 and CDR2 are SGHRS and YFSETQ. V gave up 0 bases and J gave up 0 bases, with 9 bases separating them. The CDR3 spans 16 residues. The chain is built from TRBV5-1 and TRBJ1-4; unclear D gene. The clonotype comes from a human donor with multiple sclerosis. The specimen was CD4+ T cells from PBMCs. CDR3 amino acids: CASSLAASATNEKLFF. In DNA form, the CDR3 reads TGCGCCAGCAGCTTGGCGGCCAGTGCAACTAATGAAAAACTGTTTTTT.